This T cell receptor beta chain comes out of a study of identical twins. Study-level results: Within cord blood, abundant beta clonotypes carried fewer insertions, but memory repertoires showed no such trend.

TCRdb called the 5' RACE reads again in MiXCR, with one record for every CDR3 protein. The sample records roughly 750,000 distinct CDR3 sequences, 20% to 25% being singletons. On this clonotype itself: Its antigen is undetermined.

Looked up from germline, CDR1 is MGHDK and CDR2 is SYGVNS. Between the trimmed V and J ends, which lost 8 bases and 4 bases, there was a span of 12 bases. This CDR3 contains 12 residues. The same data also contributed to another study, on T cells expressing NK-cell markers. Per that paper: Within the sequenced cohort of eight donors, seven exhibited HCMV seropositivity and one was seronegative.

The gene calls are TRBV25-1 and TRBJ2-7; a possible D gene is TRBD1 (6 bases). The sequenced material came from PBMCs. The sequence was obtained from a woman under 30 in good health. CDR3 amino acids: CASGGRGYEQYF. CDR3 sequence (DNA): TGTGCCAGCGGAGGCAGGGGTTACGAGCAGTACTTC.